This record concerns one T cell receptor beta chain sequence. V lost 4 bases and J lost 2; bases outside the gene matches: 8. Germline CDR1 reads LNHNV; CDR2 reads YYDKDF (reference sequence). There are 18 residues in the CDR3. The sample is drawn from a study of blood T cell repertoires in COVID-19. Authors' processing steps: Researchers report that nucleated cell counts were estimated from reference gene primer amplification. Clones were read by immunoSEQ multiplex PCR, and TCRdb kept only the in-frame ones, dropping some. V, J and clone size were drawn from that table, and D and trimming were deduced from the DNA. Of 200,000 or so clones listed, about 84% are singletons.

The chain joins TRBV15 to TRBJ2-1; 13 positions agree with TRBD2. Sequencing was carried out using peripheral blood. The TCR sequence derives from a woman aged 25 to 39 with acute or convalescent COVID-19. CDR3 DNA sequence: TGTGCCACCAGCATACCCGGGACTAGCGGGAAAACCTACAATGAGCAGTTCTTC. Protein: CATSIPGTSGKTYNEQFF. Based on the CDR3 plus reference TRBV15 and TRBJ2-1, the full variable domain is DAMVIQNPRYQVTQFGKPVTLSCSQTLNHNVMYWYQQKSSQAPKLLFHYYDKDFNNEADTPDNFQSRRPNTSFCFLDIRSPGLGDTAMYLCATSIPGTSGKTYNEQFFGPGTRLTVL.